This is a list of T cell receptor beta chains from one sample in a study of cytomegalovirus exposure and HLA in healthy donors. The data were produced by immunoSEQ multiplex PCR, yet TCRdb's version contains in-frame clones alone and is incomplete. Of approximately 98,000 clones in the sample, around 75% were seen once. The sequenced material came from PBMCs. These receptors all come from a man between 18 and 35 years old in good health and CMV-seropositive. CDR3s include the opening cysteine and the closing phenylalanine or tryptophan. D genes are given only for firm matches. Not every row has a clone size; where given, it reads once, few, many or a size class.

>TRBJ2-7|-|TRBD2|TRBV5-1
CASSFRSAGVEQYF
TGCGCCAGCAGCTTTCGCTCAGCGGGGGTAGAGCAGTACTTC
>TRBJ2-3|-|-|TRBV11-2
CASSFWGTSTDTQYF
TGTGCCAGCAGCTTTTGGGGGACTAGCACAGATACGCAGTATTTT
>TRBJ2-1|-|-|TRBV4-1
CASSQELMTIRGREQFF
TGCGCCAGCAGCCAAGAATTAATGACTATACGGGGGAGGGAGCAGTTCTTC
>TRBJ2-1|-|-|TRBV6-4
CASSAVGGDEQFF
TGTGCCAGCAGTGCTGTTGGGGGCGATGAGCAGTTCTTC
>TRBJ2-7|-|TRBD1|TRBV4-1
CASSQPGTGGHEQYF
TGCGCCAGCAGCCAACCCGGGACAGGGGGCCACGAGCAGTACTTC
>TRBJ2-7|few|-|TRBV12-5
CASGFADAYEQYF
TGTGCTAGTGGTTTTGCGGATGCCTACGAGCAGTACTTC
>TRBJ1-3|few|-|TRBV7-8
CASSPTGFRGNTIYF
TGTGCCAGCAGTCCTACAGGGTTCCGCGGAAACACCATATATTTT
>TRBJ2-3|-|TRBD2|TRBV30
CAWSALGGSTDTQYF
TGTGCCTGGAGCGCCCTCGGGGGGAGCACAGATACGCAGTATTTT
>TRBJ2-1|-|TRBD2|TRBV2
CASSEAGLASNEQFF
TGTGCCAGCAGTGAAGCAGGACTAGCAAGCAATGAGCAGTTCTTC
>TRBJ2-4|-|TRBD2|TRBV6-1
CASNNLSGGKNIQYF
TGTGCCAGCAACAATCTAAGCGGGGGGAAAAACATTCAGTACTTC
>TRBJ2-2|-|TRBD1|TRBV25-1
CASSPPPGTGFNTGELFF
TGTGCCAGCAGTCCCCCCCCCGGGACAGGATTTAACACCGGGGAGCTGTTTTTT
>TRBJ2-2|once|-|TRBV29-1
CSVCIVSSGELFF
TGCAGCGTTTGTATCGTTAGTTCCGGGGAGCTGTTTTTT
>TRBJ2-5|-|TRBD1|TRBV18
CASSPPLGGAETQYF
TGTGCCAGCTCACCACCTTTAGGGGGCGCGGAGACCCAGTACTTC
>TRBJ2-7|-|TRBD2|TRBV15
CATSRGLAGLYEQYF
TGTGCCACCAGCAGAGGACTAGCGGGGCTATACGAGCAGTACTTC
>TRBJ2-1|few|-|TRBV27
CASSLSNREQFF
TGTGCCAGCAGTCTATCCAATCGGGAGCAGTTCTTC
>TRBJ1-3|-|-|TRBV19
CASRSTGSGNTIYF
TGTGCCAGTCGAAGTACCGGGTCTGGAAACACCATATATTTT
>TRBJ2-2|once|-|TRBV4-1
CASSQASPGELFF
TGCGCCAGCAGCCAAGCGTCTCCCGGGGAGCTGTTTTTT
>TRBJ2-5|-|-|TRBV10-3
CAISPGHTQETQYF
TGTGCCATCAGCCCGGGACACACTCAAGAGACCCAGTACTTC
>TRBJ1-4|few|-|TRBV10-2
CASSAGGPNEKLFF
TGCGCCAGCAGTGCCGGGGGACCTAATGAAAAACTGTTTTTT
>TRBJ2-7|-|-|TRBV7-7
CASSLATGALYEQYF
TGTGCCAGCAGCTTAGCGACGGGTGCTCTCTACGAGCAGTACTTC
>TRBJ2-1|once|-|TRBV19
CASRSSYNEQFF
TGTGCCAGTAGGAGCTCCTACAATGAGCAGTTCTTC
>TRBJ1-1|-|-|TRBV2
CASSEDRTPRNTEAFF
TGTGCCAGCAGTGAAGACAGGACACCACGGAACACTGAAGCTTTCTTT
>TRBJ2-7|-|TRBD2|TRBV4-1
CASSQDGRGSFYEQYF
TGCGCCAGCAGCCAAGATGGGCGGGGGTCTTTCTACGAGCAGTACTTC
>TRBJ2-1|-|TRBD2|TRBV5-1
CASSYGTSGGNEQFF
TGCGCCAGCAGCTACGGGACTAGCGGGGGCAATGAGCAGTTCTTC
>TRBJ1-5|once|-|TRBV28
CASRSGGGLPQHF
TGTGCCAGCCGTTCCGGCGGAGGTCTGCCCCAGCATTTT
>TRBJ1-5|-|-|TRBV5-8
CASSFRGKSNQPQHF
TGTGCCAGCAGCTTCAGGGGTAAGAGCAATCAGCCCCAGCATTTT
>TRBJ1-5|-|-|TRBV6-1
CASTRQFNQPQHF
TGTGCCAGCACCCGACAGTTTAATCAGCCCCAGCATTTT
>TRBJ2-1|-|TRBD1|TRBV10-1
CASSESTGGSPYNEQFF
TGCGCCAGCAGTGAGAGTACAGGGGGCTCGCCCTACAATGAGCAGTTCTTC
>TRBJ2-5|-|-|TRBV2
CASSAGGQLKETQYF
TGTGCCAGCAGTGCGGGCGGACAGCTCAAAGAGACCCAGTACTTC
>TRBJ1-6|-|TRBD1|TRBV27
CASSSPLQGLNSPLHF
TGTGCCAGCAGTTCCCCGTTACAGGGGTTGAATTCACCCCTCCACTTT
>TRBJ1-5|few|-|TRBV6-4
CASSESGEGQPQHF
TGTGCCAGCAGTGAATCAGGGGAAGGTCAGCCCCAGCATTTT
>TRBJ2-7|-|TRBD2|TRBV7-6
CASSLGNSGSSYEQYF
TGTGCCAGCAGCTTAGGAAATAGCGGGTCTTCCTACGAGCAGTACTTC
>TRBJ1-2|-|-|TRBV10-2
CASSETLRGGYTF
TGCGCCAGCAGTGAGACTCTCAGGGGCGGCTACACCTTC
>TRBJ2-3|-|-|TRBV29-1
CSVERGFGDPLADTQYF
TGCAGCGTTGAAAGGGGGTTCGGGGACCCTTTGGCAGATACGCAGTATTTT
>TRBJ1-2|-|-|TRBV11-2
CASSFLNYGYTF
TGTGCCAGCAGCTTCCTTAACTATGGCTACACCTTC
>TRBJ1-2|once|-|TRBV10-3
CAISESEGVSFNYGYTF
TGTGCCATCAGTGAGTCTGAGGGTGTCTCGTTTAACTATGGCTACACCTTC
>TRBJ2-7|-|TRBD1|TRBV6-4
CASSGWGDRGLPYYYEQYF
TGTGCCAGCAGTGGATGGGGGGACAGGGGGCTCCCTTACTATTACGAGCAGTACTTC
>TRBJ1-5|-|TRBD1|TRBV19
CASSNDDRAQQPQHF
TGTGCCAGTAGTAACGACGACAGGGCTCAGCAGCCCCAGCATTTT
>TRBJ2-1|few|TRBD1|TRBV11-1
CASSLAGTVNEQFF
TGTGCCAGCAGCTTAGCAGGGACAGTAAATGAGCAGTTCTTC
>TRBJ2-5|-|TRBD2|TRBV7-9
CASSLGSLAGFQETQYF
TGTGCCAGCAGCTTAGGTTCTCTAGCGGGGTTCCAAGAGACCCAGTACTTC
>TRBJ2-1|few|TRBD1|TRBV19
CASSIGTGLKDNEQFF
TGTGCCAGTAGTATAGGGACAGGATTAAAGGACAATGAGCAGTTCTTC
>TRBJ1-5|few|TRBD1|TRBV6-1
CASSGQGRGSNQPQHF
TGTGCCAGCAGTGGACAGGGTAGGGGTAGCAATCAGCCCCAGCATTTT
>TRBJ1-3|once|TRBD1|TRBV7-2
CASSWTGSPGNTIYF
TGTGCCAGCAGCTGGACAGGGTCCCCTGGAAACACCATATATTTT
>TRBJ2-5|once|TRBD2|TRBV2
CASSGQLTLQETQYF
TGTGCCAGTAGCGGGCAGCTTACCTTACAAGAGACCCAGTACTTC
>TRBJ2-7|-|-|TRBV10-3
CAISESQGSPYEQYF
TGTGCCATCAGTGAGTCACAGGGTTCCCCGTACGAGCAGTACTTC
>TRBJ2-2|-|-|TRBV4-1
CASSQGAGLSGELFF
TGCGCCAGCAGCCAGGGGGCTGGTCTTAGCGGGGAGCTGTTTTTT
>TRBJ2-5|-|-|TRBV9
CASSVATGDETQYF
TGTGCCAGCAGCGTAGCGACGGGGGATGAGACCCAGTACTTC
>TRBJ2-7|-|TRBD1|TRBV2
CASRRTGASYEQYF
TGTGCCAGCAGGCGGACAGGGGCCTCCTACGAGCAGTACTTC
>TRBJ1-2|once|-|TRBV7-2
CASSRDTYYGYTF
TGTGCCAGCAGCCGCGACACTTACTATGGCTACACCTTC
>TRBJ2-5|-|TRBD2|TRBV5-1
CASNQRGGQETQYF
TGCGCCAGCAACCAGCGGGGGGGTCAAGAGACCCAGTACTTC
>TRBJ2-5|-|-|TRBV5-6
CASSITIQETQYF
TGTGCCAGCAGCATAACTATACAAGAGACCCAGTACTTC